This T cell receptor (beta chain) was identified during a study of T-cell memory formation after mild COVID-19. The wider study: TCR clustering was largely donor specific.

Via MiXCR, TCRdb re-called the 5' RACE reads, giving one row per CDR3 protein. Of 260,000 or so distinct CDR3 sequences in the sample, roughly 17% were seen once. CDR1 and CDR2 (germline): SQVTM, ANQGSEA. This CDR3 spans 12 amino acids. The V end lost 8 bases, the J end lost 3 bases, and 10 bases lay between the germline ends. This clonotype has only a few counts. Its antigen is currently unknown. Overall study results and limits: Shrinking CD4+ clones were chiefly CM and EM; CD8+ ones were chiefly EMRA. Unconfirmed was the SARS-CoV-2 specificity of second-wave clones that peaked on day 37. Memory sampled before infection contained some responding clones, suggesting cross-reactive memory joined.

V usage is TRBV29-1 and J usage is TRBJ2-2; D is unresolved. This clonotype was obtained from a man aged 18 to 35 who had mild COVID-19 (a few samples of this study predate the infection). Cell type and time point are not known. The sequencing input was PBMCs or a T cell subset sorted from them (not recorded which). CDR3 residues: CSTRADTGELFF. In nucleotides, the CDR3 is TGCAGCACCCGGGCGGACACCGGGGAGCTGTTTTTT.